Included here is one T cell receptor beta chain sequence, with context. Libraries were prepared by immunoSEQ multiplex PCR; TCRdb keeps only in-frame clonotypes and omits some of them. The sample consists of 250,000 to 300,000 clones, 80% to 90% of them appearing once. V shed 6 bases and J shed 3 bases, with 9 bases lying between them. The germline gives CDR1 MNHEY, CDR2 SVGAGI. There are 12 residues in the CDR3. This sample stems from a study of blood T cell repertoires in COVID-19. Source material: PBMCs or T cells enriched from blood (not recorded which). The sequence was collected from a woman aged 50 to 60 who had recovered from COVID-19. V is TRBV6-5 and J is TRBJ2-7; the D gene is possibly TRBD2 (6 bases). The CDR3 is CASRQTSYEQYF. CDR3 coding DNA: TGTGCCAGCAGGCAGACTAGCTACGAGCAGTACTTC.